Listed below are T cell receptor beta chains from one sample, sequenced in a study of regulatory T cells in long-lasting Graves disease. TCRdb itself ran the multiplex PCR reads through MiXCR, one entry per CDR3 protein. The sample holds approximately 560,000 distinct CDR3 sequences, around 16% seen once. A further study also used this sample, focusing on T cells in Graves' hyperthyroidism and ophthalmopathy.

The sample consisted of peripheral blood mononuclear cells (PBMCs), taken at new diagnosis, from a patient treated with antithyroid drugs. Receptors were obtained from a man in his late teens or twenties with Graves disease. Each CDR3 is given with its conserved first and last residue. The D gene is left open where the match is weak. Not all rows give a size; the values are once, few, many and, for expanded clones, a class.

d_call: TRBD1
j_call: TRBJ1-1
clone_size: .
v_call: TRBV20-1
cdr3_nt: TGCAGTGCCCCCCGTAGGGGGCTGGGCACTGAAGCTTTCTTT
cdr3_aa: CSAPRRGLGTEAFF

d_call: TRBD1
j_call: TRBJ2-5
clone_size: few
v_call: TRBV9
cdr3_nt: TGTGCCAGCAGCACGACAGGGCAAAAGGTAGAGACCCAGTACTTC
cdr3_aa: CASSTTGQKVETQYF

d_call: .
j_call: TRBJ1-4
clone_size: many
v_call: TRBV30
cdr3_nt: TGTGCCTGGAGTATTAAGATTGCTAATGAAAAACTGTTTTTT
cdr3_aa: CAWSIKIANEKLFF

d_call: .
j_call: TRBJ1-2
clone_size: few
v_call: TRBV30
cdr3_nt: TGTGCCTGGAGTCGGACCAGGGGCTACACCTTC
cdr3_aa: CAWSRTRGYTF

d_call: TRBD1
j_call: TRBJ1-6
clone_size: many
v_call: TRBV15
cdr3_nt: TGTGCCACCAGCAGAGTTGACAGGGTGAGGTCACCCCTCCACTTT
cdr3_aa: CATSRVDRVRSPLHF

d_call: TRBD2
j_call: TRBJ2-4
clone_size: .
v_call: TRBV30
cdr3_nt: TGTGCCTGGAGGACCCCAGGACTAGCGGGAGGTGCCAAAAACATTCAGTACTTC
cdr3_aa: CAWRTPGLAGGAKNIQYF

d_call: TRBD1
j_call: TRBJ1-1
clone_size: many
v_call: TRBV6-1
cdr3_nt: TGTGCCAGCAGAAGGACAGGGGGCACTGAAGCTTTCTTT
cdr3_aa: CASRRTGGTEAFF

d_call: .
j_call: TRBJ2-1
clone_size: many
v_call: TRBV30
cdr3_nt: TGTGCTGCTCAACCGGGACTCCTCGGGTATGAGCAGTTCTTC
cdr3_aa: CAAQPGLLGYEQFF

d_call: .
j_call: TRBJ2-7
clone_size: many
v_call: TRBV20-1
cdr3_nt: TGCAGCTCAACCGGGCAAGCGGGCTCCTACGAGCAGTACTTC
cdr3_aa: CSSTGQAGSYEQYF

d_call: .
j_call: TRBJ1-4
clone_size: .
v_call: TRBV7-6
cdr3_nt: .
cdr3_aa: CASSFPGWLMKNCFF